This T cell receptor beta chain was captured in a study of Ad26.COV2.S vaccination and SARS-CoV-2 variants. General observations from the study: It is possible that the TCR breadth and depth analyses underestimated the total T cell responses.

The CDR3 length is 14 residues. J lost 9 bases, V lost 3 bases, and 3 bases had no gene match. Germline values: CDR1 LGHDT, CDR2 YNNKEL (reference sequence). Comment on this clone: What it binds is not known.

Data came from immunoSEQ multiplex PCR; TCRdb stores just in-frame clones and leaves some out. The sample contains 350,000 to 450,000 clones, 92% of which appear only once. The chain links TRBV3-1 (or the pseudogene TRBV3-2) to TRBJ1-6; the match to TRBD1 covers 9 bases. The source material was peripheral blood, sampled after recovery from COVID-19. The sequence was obtained from a human donor who had recovered from COVID-19. CDR3 DNA: TGTGCCAGCAGCCATGGGGACAGGGCTTCACCCCTCCACTTT. Protein: CASSHGDRASPLHF.